One sample yielded the 10 T cell receptor beta chains listed below, sequenced in a study of CD8 T cells in Susac syndrome. About 0.45 to 1 ug RNA was reverse transcribed with random hexamers. Each CDR3 protein gets one entry after TCRdb re-called the immunoSEQ multiplex PCR reads with MiXCR. Of fewer than 150,000 distinct CDR3 sequences in the sample, about 94% are singletons; the top ten hold approximately 0.3%. What was sequenced was CD8+ T cells from PBMCs. These receptors were taken from a human donor in good health.

This chain links TRBV3-1 with TRBJ1-2; D might be TRBD1 (6 bases). This CDR3 spans 16 amino acids. CDR1 LGHDT and CDR2 YNNKEL come from the germline V gene (reference sequence). With 0 bases removed from V and 4 bases from J, the gap between germline ends came to 15 bases. The DNA for the CDR3 is TGTGCCAGCAGCCAAGAAGAGGACAGAGTATTCTATGGCTACACCTTC. It translates to CASSQEEDRVFYGYTF.

The chain couples TRBV30 to TRBJ2-5; maybe TRBD2 (6 bases). There are 15 residues in the CDR3. Germline V gene lookup returns CDR1 GTSNPN and CDR2 SVGIG (reference sequence). The V and J ends lost 0 bases and 3 bases respectively, with 14 bases between them. The CDR3 region has the DNA TGTGCCTGGAGTGTCGGTGTTAGCGGTAAAGAGACCCAGTACTTC. The encoded protein is CAWSVGVSGKETQYF.

V is TRBV29-1 and J is TRBJ2-7, with 9 bases matching TRBD1. V lost 5 bases to trimming and J lost 4 bases; unmatched junction nucleotides: 9. Per the germline V gene, CDR1 is SQVTM and CDR2 is ANQGSEA. This CDR3 is 14 amino acids long. In DNA form, the CDR3 reads TGCAGCGTTTTGGGGACAGGGAATTCTTACGAGCAGTACTTC. Its translation: CSVLGTGNSYEQYF.

The J gene is TRBJ2-7, the V gene TRBV15; perhaps TRBD1 as D (6 bases). Trimming took 5 bases from V and 2 from J, leaving 13 bases between them. Germline CDR1 reads LNHNV; CDR2 reads YYDKDF (reference sequence). CDR3 size: 14 residues. Here the CDR3 DNA reads TGTGCCACCAGCCTAGAACAGGGACCCTACGAGCAGTACTTC. Translated, it gives CATSLEQGPYEQYF.

This clonotype occurred once. The rearrangement links TRBV19 to TRBJ2-4; 9 bases are a match to TRBD1. CDR3 length: 16 residues. The V gene's germline CDR1 is LNHDA and CDR2 SQIVND (reference sequence). Trimming removed 5 bases from V and 6 bases from J; junction bases left unmatched: 11. The CDR3 here is CASSPSDRGRGNIQYF. CDR3 bases: TGTGCCAGTAGTCCCTCGGACAGGGGTCGGGGAAACATTCAGTACTTC.

The chain joins TRBV21-1 to TRBJ2-1; the DNA was not compared with TRBD1, the D call given in the table. TRBV21-1 is annotated as a pseudogene. The CDR3 has 14 amino acids. The CDR3 nucleotides are TGTGCCAGCAGCTCTTGGGACAGTAACAATGAGCAGTTCTTC. Translating it yields CASSSWDSNNEQFF.

V usage is TRBV27 and J usage is TRBJ2-1; D call uncertain. CDR1 is MNHEY, CDR2 SMNVEV, per germline (reference sequence). The V gene lost 4 bases and the J gene lost 9 bases, with 7 bases spanning the gap. This CDR3 comprises 11 residues. The CDR3 loop is CASSSWAEQFF. The CDR3 coding sequence is TGTGCCAGCAGTTCATGGGCTGAGCAGTTCTTC.

The chain carries TRBV2 and TRBJ1-1, with D uncertain. The germline gives CDR1 SNHLY, CDR2 FYNNEI. The CDR3 is 13 amino acids. Trimming left V 3 bases short and J 2 bases short, with 7 bases between. CDR3 bases: TGTGCCAGCAGTGATGGAACAAACACTGAAGCTTTCTTT. Translating gives CASSDGTNTEAFF.

The chain uses TRBV27 and TRBJ2-3, with D perhaps TRBD2 (7 bases). Trimming removed 5 bases from V and 6 bases from J, with 12 bases in between. CDR3 length equals 13 residues. From germline, CDR1 is MNHEY and CDR2 SMNVEV (reference sequence). The CDR3 DNA follows: TGTGCCAGCAGTGGGGGGGGGCCGGATACGCAGTATTTT. Protein sequence: CASSGGGPDTQYF.

CDR3 loop: CASSTGSFLYEQYF. CDR3 DNA sequence: TGTGCCAGCAGTACCGGGTCATTCCTCTACGAGCAGTACTTC. The rearrangement uses TRBV27 and TRBJ2-7; D unresolved. The CDR3 spans 14 residues. Trimming pared 5 bases from V and 3 bases from J, leaving 14 bases between. In germline, CDR1 is MNHEY, CDR2 SMNVEV (reference sequence).